Below, 18 T cell receptor beta chains from the same sample are listed, as sequenced in a study of Graves' ophthalmopathy and Graves' hyperthyroidism. Transcripts of RNA were the source for amplifying TCR beta CDR3 regions. RT-PCR was first run with HTBI primers, then multiplex PCR in a second round. TCRdb used MiXCR to reprocess the multiplex PCR reads, holding one entry per CDR3 protein. Among 740,000 or so distinct CDR3 sequences listed, roughly 40% were seen once. Sequenced input: peripheral blood. Receptors originate from an adult man with Graves' ophthalmopathy.

This clonotype has a count of ten or more. Here the CDR3 DNA reads TGTGCCATCAGGGGGGGAGAGCTTGGGGCCAACGTCCTGACTTTC. Translated, it gives CAIRGGELGANVLTF. The V and J genes are TRBV10-3 and TRBJ2-6, with D perhaps matching TRBD2 (6 bases). CDR3 length equals 15 residues. V lost 6 bases, J lost 3 bases, and 12 bases lay in between. Per germline, CDR1 ENHRY and CDR2 SYGVKD.

Of note for this clonotype: A read error is possible here, since a much larger clone lies one base away. This chain joins TRBV25-1 and TRBJ1-2; D unresolved. V shed 3 bases and J shed 5 bases, with 10 bases lying between them. This CDR3 has 13 amino acids. CDR1 and CDR2 from the germline V gene are MGHDK and SYGVNS. This CDR3 is CASSDASVYGYTF. The DNA of the CDR3 is TGTGCCAGCAGTGACGCGTCGGTTTATGGCTACACCTTC.

This sequence joins TRBV20-1 and TRBJ2-7; D is possibly TRBD1 (6 bases). The V gene lost 1 base and the J gene lost 4 bases, with 8 bases spanning the gap. This CDR3 spans 12 amino acids. Germline V CDR1 and CDR2: DFQATT, SNEGSKA (reference sequence). The CDR3 loop reads CSARVQGYEQYF. The CDR3 bases are TGCAGTGCTAGAGTTCAGGGGTACGAGCAGTACTTC.

This clonotype was counted at least ten times. The chain's CDR3 is CASTDSYEQYF. In nucleotides, the CDR3 is TGTGCCAGTACCGACAGCTACGAGCAGTACTTC. This chain joins TRBV19 and TRBJ2-7; possible D gene TRBD1, 5 bases. The ends were cut back, 7 bases at V and 3 bases at J, with 7 bases in the middle. The CDR3 is made up of 11 amino acids. Germline assignment: CDR1 LNHDA and CDR2 SQIVND (reference sequence).

This clonotype was recorded many times. The chain carries TRBV6-5 and TRBJ1-5, with D uncertain. The CDR3 sequence is 13 residues long. Germline CDR1 and CDR2: MNHEY and SVGAGI. V was pared by 0 bases and J by 10 bases, with 10 bases between. The DNA of the CDR3 is TGTGCCAGCAGTTACTCGCGAGATCTACCCCAGCATTTT. Translating it yields CASSYSRDLPQHF.

The chain employs TRBV7-9 and TRBJ2-5, with a tentative D call TRBD1 (8 bases). The V end lost 6 bases, the J end lost 7 bases, and 15 bases lay between the germline ends. The CDR3 is 13 residues long. Germline CDR1 reads SEHNR; CDR2 reads FQNEAQ (reference sequence). The CDR3 loop is CASRAGQERTQYF. The DNA of the CDR3 is TGTGCCAGCAGAGCGGGACAGGAGAGGACCCAGTACTTC.

This sequence joins TRBV29-1 and TRBJ2-6; D is perhaps TRBD2 (6 bases). This CDR3 is 13 amino acids long. Germline V gives CDR1 SQVTM, CDR2 ANQGSEA. The germline V and J ends were trimmed by 3 bases and 8 bases, with 11 bases remaining between them. This CDR3 reads CSVDRGGTNVLTF. CDR3 bases: TGCAGCGTTGACCGCGGCGGGACCAACGTCCTGACTTTC.

This clonotype occurred a few times. The chain couples TRBV20-1 to TRBJ1-2, with D hard to call. Per the germline V gene, CDR1 is DFQATT and CDR2 is SNEGSKA (reference sequence). V lost 7 bases and J 0 bases, leaving 3 bases between the germline ends. This CDR3 is 10 amino acids long. CDR3 bases: TGCAGTGGATCTAACTATGGCTACACCTTC. Its protein product is CSGSNYGYTF.

This clonotype appeared a few times. This chain links TRBV7-9 with TRBJ2-7, with TRBD1 matching over 7 bases. CDR1 and CDR2 from the germline V gene are SEHNR and FQNEAQ (reference sequence). The CDR3 is 15 amino acids. J lost 3 bases, V lost 5 bases, and 10 bases had no gene match. CDR3 in DNA: TGTGCCAGCAGCCCCGACTATAGACAGGGCTACGAGCAGTACTTC. Protein: CASSPDYRQGYEQYF.

Comments on this clonotype: This may stem from a read error, because a much larger clone lies one nucleotide away. This chain connects TRBV7-8 to TRBJ1-6, with 7 bases that match TRBD1. This CDR3 has 15 residues. Germline loops: CDR1 SGHVS, CDR2 FQNEAQ. The ends lost 9 bases at V and 7 bases at J; junction bases unmatched: 12. The CDR3 region has the DNA TGTGCCAGTGATGGGCCAGGGGGTAGAAATTCACCCCTCCACTTT. It translates to CASDGPGGRNSPLHF.

This chain links TRBV2 with TRBJ2-1; weak D call: TRBD2 (6 bases). V was shortened by 4 bases and J by 4 bases, with 11 bases between the two germline ends. The germline gives CDR1 SNHLY, CDR2 FYNNEI. This CDR3 region has 14 residues. CDR3 in amino acids: CASSGLAQYNEQFF. CDR3 DNA sequence: TGTGCCAGCAGTGGGCTAGCGCAGTACAATGAGCAGTTCTTC.

The chain carries TRBV20-1 and TRBJ2-3; no clear D gene. V was shortened by 3 bases and J by 6 bases, with 16 bases between the two germline ends. Per the germline V gene, CDR1 is DFQATT and CDR2 is SNEGSKA (reference sequence). The CDR3 is 14 residues long. DNA for the CDR3: TGCAGTGCTAGGACCCCATCTCCGGCGGATACGCAGTATTTT. It encodes CSARTPSPADTQYF.

This rearrangement joins TRBV13 to TRBJ2-5, with D possibly matching TRBD1 (6 bases). Matching the DNA end better, TRBJ2-7 makes the J call doubtful. Germline values: CDR1 PRHDT, CDR2 FYEKMQ (reference sequence). The CDR3 is 16 amino acids. This CDR3 is CASSLGGVRGGYEQYF. In DNA, the CDR3 is TGTGCCAGCAGCTTAGGCGGGGTTCGAGGGGGCTACGAGCAGTACTTC.

This clonotype occurred a few times. Given the absence of the conserved phenylalanine or tryptophan at the CDR3 end, a read error is likely. The limits of the CDR3 on the DNA are not certain, so only TCRdb's listed CDR3 is given. The chain couples TRBV10-3 to TRBJ2-5. The CDR3 has 8 residues if both end residues are counted. Germline CDR1 and CDR2: ENHRY and SYGVKD. CDR3 in amino acids: CAISESKV.

The chain recombines TRBV5-1 with TRBJ1-2; unclear D gene. This CDR3 is 11 amino acids long. The ends were cut back, 3 bases at V and 10 bases at J, with 10 bases in the middle. Germline-derived CDR1 and CDR2 are SGHRS and YFSETQ. CDR3 in DNA: TGCGCCAGCAGCTCGGCGAGTGTCTACACCTTC. The encoded protein is CASSSASVYTF.

Only a few counts were recorded for this clonotype. Sequence at one end of the junction differs from germline and may be a read error. The chain uses TRBV7-9 and TRBJ1-2, with D possibly TRBD1 on 5 matching bases. This CDR3 comprises 15 residues. Germline V lookup: CDR1 SEHNR, CDR2 FQNEAQ (reference sequence). In DNA form, the CDR3 reads TGCGCCAGCAGCCCAGGGAGCGGAGGGGATGGAGGCTACACCTTC. It codes for CASSPGSGGDGGYTF.

This clonotype was seen only a few times. The chain couples TRBV7-2 to TRBJ2-2, with 9 nucleotides matching TRBD1. V lost 7 bases to trimming and J lost 5 bases; unmatched junction nucleotides: 8. This CDR3 is built from 15 residues. Germline V lookup: CDR1 SGHTA, CDR2 FQGNSA. The CDR3, as DNA: TGTGCCAGCACCTACTCCGGGACAGGGACCGGGGAGCTGTTTTTT. Protein product: CASTYSGTGTGELFF.

This sequence joins TRBV20-1 and TRBJ2-7; the match to TRBD1 covers 9 bases. The ends lost 6 bases at V and 0 bases at J; junction bases unmatched: 6. This CDR3 comprises 14 residues. Germline loops: CDR1 DFQATT, CDR2 SNEGSKA (reference sequence). CDR3 nucleotide sequence: TGCAGTGCGCAACAGGGGGCAGGCTCCTACGAGCAGTACTTC. It is translated as CSAQQGAGSYEQYF.